This T cell receptor beta chain was sequenced during a study of T-cell memory formation after mild COVID-19. General study results and limits: Mainly in CM and EM were contracting CD4+ clones; CD8+ were in EMRA.

5'RACE primed at constant segments yielded TCR alpha and TCR beta cDNA libraries bearing sample barcodes and UMIs. TCRdb re-called the 5' RACE reads through MiXCR, storing one row per CDR3 protein. This sample has a few hundred thousand distinct CDR3 sequences, with roughly a fifth found just once. As for this clonotype: Its target is unknown.

The CDR3 has 15 residues. Germline assignment: CDR1 SGHTA and CDR2 FQGTGA. V was shortened by 0 bases and J by 4 bases, with 12 bases between the two germline ends. Sequencing was carried out using PBMCs or a T cell subset sorted from them (not recorded which). The chain couples TRBV7-3 to TRBJ1-1; D remains ambiguous. The receptor was isolated from a man aged 18 to 30 who had mild COVID-19 (a few samples of this study predate the infection). Cell type and time point are not known. The CDR3 sequence: CASSLTGRDGTEAFF. CDR3 sequence (DNA): TGTGCCAGCAGCTTAACGGGTAGGGATGGCACTGAAGCTTTCTTT.